This entry lists 18 T cell receptor beta chains sequenced from one sample in a study of blood T cell repertoires in COVID-19. The method was immunoSEQ multiplex PCR; TCRdb's version includes in-frame clones alone and lacks a portion of them. This table has 160,000 or so clones, roughly 90% appearing once. Sequenced input: peripheral blood. The receptors come from a man aged 60-69 years with acute or convalescent COVID-19.

The J gene is TRBJ2-3, the V gene TRBV10-1; a possible D gene is TRBD2 (6 bases). V dropped 4 bases and J dropped 0 bases, with 14 bases sitting between them. The CDR3 is 16 amino acids. Germline V lookup: CDR1 WNHNN, CDR2 SYGVQD (reference sequence). The chain's CDR3 is CASSGGGGASTDTQYF. The CDR3 DNA is TGCGCCAGCAGTGGTGGCGGCGGGGCTAGCACAGATACGCAGTATTTT.

The chain has TRBV5-6 and TRBJ2-7, with 7 bases fitting TRBD1. The germline V gene has CDR1 SGHDT and CDR2 YYEEEE. V lost 1 base and J lost 5; bases outside the gene matches: 9. The CDR3 is 15 amino acids. CDR3 nucleotides: TGTGCCAGCAGCTTGACCTCAGGGGGAAGGCACGAGCAGTACTTC. It yields the protein CASSLTSGGRHEQYF.

V and J are TRBV10-3 and TRBJ2-7, with TRBD1 matching 8 bases. This CDR3 has 15 residues. The germline V gene encodes CDR1 ENHRY and CDR2 SYGVKD. V shed 3 bases and J 5 bases; nucleotides not matched to a gene: 9. As DNA, the CDR3 is TGTGCCATCAGTGACGGACAGGGAAACGCCAACGAGCAGTACTTC. Amino acids: CAISDGQGNANEQYF.

The chain has TRBV14 and TRBJ2-7, with TRBD1 matching 9 bases. This CDR3 is built from 16 residues. The germline gives CDR1 SGHDN, CDR2 FVKESK. Trimming cost V 1 base and J 2 bases; bases outside gene matches: 6. The CDR3 loop is CASSQVGDRVTYEQYF. The CDR3 DNA is TGTGCCAGCAGCCAAGTCGGGGACAGGGTAACCTACGAGCAGTACTTC.

The rearrangement uses TRBV5-4 and TRBJ1-3; TRBD1 is a possible D gene (5 bases). The CDR3 length is 14 residues. CDR1 and CDR2 from the germline V gene are SGHNT and YYREEE (reference sequence). The V gene lost 4 bases and the J gene lost 4 bases, with 12 bases spanning the gap. CDR3 DNA: TGTGCCAGCAGCGCGGTCAGGGAAGGAAACACCATATATTTT. The encoded protein is CASSAVREGNTIYF.

The chain is built from TRBV5-1 and TRBJ1-1; D perhaps matches TRBD1 (6 bases). Germline V gene lookup returns CDR1 SGHRS and CDR2 YFSETQ. CDR3 length: 14 residues. V lost 4 bases, J lost 4 bases, and 14 bases lay in between. CDR3 bases: TGCGCCAGCAGCCCTATACTCAGGGGCACTGAAGCTTTCTTT. Protein sequence: CASSPILRGTEAFF.

The gene calls are TRBV7-9 and TRBJ2-4; 7 positions match TRBD1. From germline, CDR1 is SEHNR and CDR2 FQNEAQ (reference sequence). The junction had 9 bases not matched to a gene; V was cut back by 1 base and J by 9 bases. The CDR3 length is 15 residues. The CDR3 is CASSLVAGGVPIQYF. The CDR3 DNA follows: TGTGCCAGCAGCTTAGTGGCAGGGGGTGTGCCCATTCAGTACTTC.

This clone came up a few times. The chain joins TRBV2 to TRBJ2-5; 11 bases are a match to TRBD1. The V gene end was trimmed by 9 bases and the J gene end by 2 bases; junction bases not matched to a gene: 2. Germline loops: CDR1 SNHLY, CDR2 FYNNEI. This CDR3 comprises 13 residues. The DNA of the CDR3 is TGTGCCAGTGGGGACAGGGGGCAAGAGACCCAGTACTTC. Protein product: CASGDRGQETQYF.

This chain links TRBV9 with TRBJ2-1; D possibly corresponds to TRBD1 (6 bases). This CDR3 region has 17 residues. Germline CDR1 is SGDLS and CDR2 is YYNGEE. With 4 bases removed from V and 0 bases from J, the gap between germline ends came to 17 bases. This CDR3 is CASSPTAGASSYNEQFF. The CDR3 DNA sequence: TGTGCCAGCAGCCCGACCGCAGGGGCGAGCTCCTACAATGAGCAGTTCTTC.

The V and J genes are TRBV7-2 and TRBJ1-4; D not certain. V was pared by 8 bases and J by 3 bases, with 10 bases between. CDR1 and CDR2 from the germline V gene are SGHTA and FQGNSA. CDR3 size: 13 residues. CDR3: CASSPGPNEKLFF. The CDR3 bases are TGTGCCAGCTCCCCTGGGCCTAATGAAAAACTGTTTTTT.

The CDR3 loop reads CAISDTGANQPQHF. The CDR3 DNA reads TGTGCCATCAGTGACACTGGGGCCAATCAGCCCCAGCATTTT. This chain links TRBV10-3 with TRBJ1-5, with a weak D call TRBD1 (5 bases). V dropped 3 bases and J dropped 3 bases, with 9 bases sitting between them. The CDR3 runs 14 residues. Germline loops: CDR1 ENHRY, CDR2 SYGVKD.

This chain uses TRBV20-1 with TRBJ1-4, with 8 bases aligning to TRBD1. This CDR3 region has 13 residues. Germline V gene sequence: CDR1 DFQATT, CDR2 SNEGSKA (reference sequence). J was trimmed by 7 bases and V by 3 bases; bases with no gene match: 4. The DNA of the CDR3 is TGCAGTGCTAGTAGAGACAGGGGTGAAAAACTGTTTTTT. This translates into CSASRDRGEKLFF.

The chain links TRBV27 to TRBJ1-2; perhaps TRBD1 as D (6 bases). The CDR3 consists of 14 residues. From germline, CDR1 is MNHEY and CDR2 SMNVEV (reference sequence). The germline V and J ends were trimmed by 5 bases and 2 bases, with 12 bases remaining between them. The CDR3 reads CASSMNGQNYGYTF. As DNA, the CDR3 is TGTGCCAGCAGTATGAATGGACAGAACTATGGCTACACCTTC.

The J gene is TRBJ2-7, the V gene TRBV9; possible D gene TRBD2, 5 bases. Looked up from germline, CDR1 is SGDLS and CDR2 is YYNGEE. The CDR3 contains 15 residues. Trimming removed 2 bases at V and 0 bases at J, with 12 bases between. For the CDR3, the DNA is TGTGCCAGCAGCGTTCGGGATGTTAGCTCCTACGAGCAGTACTTC. Encoded protein: CASSVRDVSSYEQYF.

This clone was seen only once. As DNA, the CDR3 is TGTGCCAGCAGCCCCCGCGGTCCAGGGAATAATTCACCCCTCCACTTT. Translating gives CASSPRGPGNNSPLHF. V is TRBV7-8 and J is TRBJ1-6; possible D gene TRBD1, 5 bases. CDR3 length: 16 residues. Germline lookup yields CDR1 SGHVS and CDR2 FQNEAQ. The V and J ends lost 5 bases and 5 bases respectively, with 16 bases between them.

This clone showed up just once. The CDR3 DNA sequence: TGCGCCAGCAGCGGGGGGTCTTTGGGGTACGAGCAGTACTTC. The encoded protein is CASSGGSLGYEQYF. The chain carries TRBV10-1 and TRBJ2-7, with TRBD2 matching 7 bases. The germline V gene encodes CDR1 WNHNN and CDR2 SYGVQD (reference sequence). CDR3 length: 14 residues. V shed 6 bases and J 4 bases; nucleotides not matched to a gene: 9.

This rearrangement joins TRBV4-1 to TRBJ1-1; maybe TRBD1 (5 bases). Germline V gene lookup returns CDR1 MGHRA and CDR2 YSYEKL. V was cut by 3 bases and J by 0 bases, with 14 bases left in between. This CDR3 is built from 16 residues. Here the CDR3 reads CASSHASLTVNTEAFF. The CDR3, as DNA: TGCGCCAGCAGCCACGCGTCCCTGACAGTGAACACTGAAGCTTTCTTT.

The chain joins TRBV5-1 to TRBJ1-1, with 9 bases matching TRBD1. The CDR3 sequence is 18 residues long. Looked up from germline, CDR1 is SGHRS and CDR2 is YFSETQ. V lost 4 bases, J lost 4 bases, and 17 bases stayed unmatched. CDR3 bases: TGCGCCAGCAGCGGGCGGGACAGGGATTTGCTGTTGGGCACTGAAGCTTTCTTT. This gives the protein CASSGRDRDLLLGTEAFF.